The entry that follows covers one T cell receptor (beta chain) sequence. Time point noted: healthy volunteer bleed at 6 weeks. The authors' total RNA extraction used unfractionated whole blood. This record comes from a study of human T cells and chemical hapten exposure. Each CDR3 protein is one row after TCRdb ran MiXCR on the RACE reads. This sample has more than 60,000 distinct CDR3 sequences, with about 8.7% found just once. V was clipped by 6 bases and J by 7 bases; unmatched bases: 13. The CDR3 extends over 17 amino acids. The V gene's germline CDR1 is SNHLY and CDR2 FYNNEI. The source is a male donor in good health. Some clones in this sample may be carry-over from other donors' samples. Sequencing was performed on whole blood. The gene calls are TRBV2 and TRBJ2-2; TRBD2 matches at 11 bases. The DNA for the CDR3 is TGTGCCAGCAGGGGGCTAGCGGGGGGCCCAGGCGGCGGGGAGCTGTTTTTT. Its translation: CASRGLAGGPGGGELFF.